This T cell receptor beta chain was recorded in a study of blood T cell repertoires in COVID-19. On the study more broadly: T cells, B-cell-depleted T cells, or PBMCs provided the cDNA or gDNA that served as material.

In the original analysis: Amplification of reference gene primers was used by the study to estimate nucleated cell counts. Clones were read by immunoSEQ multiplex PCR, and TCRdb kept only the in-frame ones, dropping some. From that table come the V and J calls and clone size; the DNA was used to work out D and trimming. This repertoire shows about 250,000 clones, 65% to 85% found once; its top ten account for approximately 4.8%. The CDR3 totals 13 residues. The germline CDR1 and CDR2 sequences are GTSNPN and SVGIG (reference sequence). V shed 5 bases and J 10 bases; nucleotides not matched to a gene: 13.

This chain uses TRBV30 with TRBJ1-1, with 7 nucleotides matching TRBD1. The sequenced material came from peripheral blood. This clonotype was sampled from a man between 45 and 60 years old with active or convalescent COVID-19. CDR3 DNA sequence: TGTGCCTGGCTCCCCGGGCCAGGGGGAAGAGCTTTCTTT. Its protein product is CAWLPGPGGRAFF.